The entry below describes one T cell receptor beta chain. The sample is drawn from a study of blood T cell repertoires in COVID-19. Enrolled during active infection, Seattle patients were then followed longitudinally. Original processing notes: The authors estimated nucleated cell counts from reference gene primer amplification. Profiled with immunoSEQ multiplex PCR; TCRdb holds only in-frame clones, not every one. Clone size and V and J calls were adopted from that table, with D and trimming inferred from the DNA. The sample includes some 130,000 clones, about 89% of them seen just once. This receptor was taken from a woman between 65 and 79 years old with COVID-19, enrolled during active disease. Sample: peripheral blood.

CDR3 sequence (DNA): TGTGCCAGCAGCCAAGCTGGGAGGGAGTACTTC. Amino acids: CASSQAGREYF. The gene calls are TRBV14 and TRBJ2-5; 7 nucleotides align to TRBD2. This CDR3 spans 11 amino acids. J lost 12 bases, V lost 1 base, and 2 bases had no gene match. CDR1 is SGHDN and CDR2 is FVKESK in the germline V gene.